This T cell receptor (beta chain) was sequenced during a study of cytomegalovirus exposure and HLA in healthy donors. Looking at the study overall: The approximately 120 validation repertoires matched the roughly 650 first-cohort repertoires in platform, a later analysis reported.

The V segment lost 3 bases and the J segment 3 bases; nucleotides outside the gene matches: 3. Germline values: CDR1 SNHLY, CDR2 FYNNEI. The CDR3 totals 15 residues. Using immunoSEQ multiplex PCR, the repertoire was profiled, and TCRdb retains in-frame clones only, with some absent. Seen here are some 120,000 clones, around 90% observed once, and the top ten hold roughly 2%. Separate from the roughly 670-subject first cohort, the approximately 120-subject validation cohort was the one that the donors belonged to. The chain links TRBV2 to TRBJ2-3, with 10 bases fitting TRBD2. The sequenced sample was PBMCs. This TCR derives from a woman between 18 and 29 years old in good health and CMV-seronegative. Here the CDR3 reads CASSEVTSGTDTQYF. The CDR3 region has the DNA TGTGCCAGCAGTGAGGTGACTAGCGGGACAGATACGCAGTATTTT.